The sequence of this TCR beta chain was determined in a study of early T cells in non-severe SARS-CoV-2 infection. For the study at large: The input, bulk RNA from unsorted whole blood, was sequenced, and chains were unpaired.

This clonotype has ten or more counts. Unique molecular identifier tags were affixed to discrete cDNA molecules. TCRdb independently ran MiXCR on the 5' RACE reads; one entry per CDR3 protein. The sample includes around 67,000 distinct CDR3 sequences, under 15% of them seen just once. From germline, CDR1 is DFQATT and CDR2 SNEGSKA (reference sequence). The CDR3 covers 14 residues. Sequencing was performed on whole blood. The receptor comes from an adult who was a healthcare worker with PCR-confirmed SARS-CoV-2 infection or an uninfected control (not recorded which). This chain joins TRBV20-1 and TRBJ1-1; TRBD1 matches 7 bases. DNA for the CDR3: TGCGGCGCGAGACAGGGTCACCGGAACACTGAAGCTTTCTTT. This sequence encodes CGARQGHRNTEAFF.